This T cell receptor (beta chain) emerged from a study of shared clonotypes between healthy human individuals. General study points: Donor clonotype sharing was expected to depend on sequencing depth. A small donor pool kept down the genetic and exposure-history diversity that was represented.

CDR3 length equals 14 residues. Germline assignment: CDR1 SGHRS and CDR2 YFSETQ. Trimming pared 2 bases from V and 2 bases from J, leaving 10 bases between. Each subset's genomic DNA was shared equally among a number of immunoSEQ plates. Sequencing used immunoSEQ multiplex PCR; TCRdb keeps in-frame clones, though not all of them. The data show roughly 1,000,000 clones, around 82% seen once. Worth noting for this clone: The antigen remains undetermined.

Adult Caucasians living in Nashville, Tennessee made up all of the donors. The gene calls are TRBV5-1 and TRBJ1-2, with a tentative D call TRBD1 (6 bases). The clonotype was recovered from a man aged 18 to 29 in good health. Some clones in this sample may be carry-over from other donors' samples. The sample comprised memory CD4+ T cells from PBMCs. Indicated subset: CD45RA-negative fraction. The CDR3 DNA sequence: TGCGCCAGCAGCTTTGGAGGACAGAACTATGGCTACACCTTC. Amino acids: CASSFGGQNYGYTF.